Below are 2 T cell receptor beta chains sequenced from a single sample in a study of OX40 agonist ivuxolimab in advanced cancers. Clones were read by immunoSEQ multiplex PCR, and TCRdb kept only the in-frame ones, dropping some. The sample has about 96,000 clones, about 80% seen once; the top ten hold approximately 5.5%. Sequencing was performed on CD4+ or CD8+ T cells sorted from blood, taken in a trial of the OX40 agonist ivuxolimab. The origin of the receptors is an adult with an advanced solid tumor such as melanoma, head and neck, liver or kidney cancer.

The chain links TRBV27 to TRBJ1-4; weak D call: TRBD1 (5 bases). CDR3 length: 14 amino acids. V lost 6 bases, J lost 8 bases, and 16 bases lay in between. Germline CDR1 and CDR2: MNHEY and SMNVEV (reference sequence). The CDR3 reads CASRGPAQGEKLFF. The CDR3 nucleotides are TGTGCCAGCAGGGGACCAGCCCAAGGGGAAAAACTGTTTTTT. The full variable domain, its missing parts supplied by reference TRBV27 and TRBJ1-4, is EAQVTQNPRYLITVTGKKLTVTCSQNMNHEYMSWYRQDPGLGLRQIYYSMNVEVTDKGDVPEGYKVSRKEKRNFPLILESPSPNQTSLYFCASRGPAQGEKLFFGSGTQLSVL.

The rearrangement links TRBV14 to TRBJ1-4, with D hard to call. Trimming removed 0 bases at V and 11 bases at J, with 10 bases between. The germline gives CDR1 SGHDN, CDR2 FVKESK. The CDR3 sequence is 13 residues long. The CDR3 DNA reads as TGTGCCAGCAGCCAAGACTTAGGCTACAAACTGTTTTTT. It encodes CASSQDLGYKLFF.